One and the same sample provided the 14 T cell receptor beta chains below, sequenced in a study of T cells of healthy individuals. Via MiXCR, TCRdb re-called the 5' RACE reads, giving one row per CDR3 protein. The sample holds 90,000 to 100,000 distinct CDR3 sequences, 17% seen once. These receptors originate from a human donor in good health.

This clonotype was counted many times. V gene TRBV6-6 combines with J gene TRBJ2-6; D unclear. The germline V gene encodes CDR1 MNHNY and CDR2 SVGAGI (reference sequence). With 0 bases removed from V and 0 bases from J, the gap between germline ends came to 9 bases. The CDR3 contains 17 residues. The CDR3 reads CASSYSQPGSGANVLTF. In nucleotides, the CDR3 is TGTGCCAGCAGTTACTCGCAACCGGGCTCTGGGGCCAACGTCCTGACTTTC.

This clonotype was recorded many times. The chain uses TRBV5-5 and TRBJ1-5; 8 positions agree with TRBD1. V was pared by 4 bases and J by 5 bases, with 5 bases of the junction left unmatched. The CDR3 extends over 14 amino acids. Germline V gene lookup returns CDR1 SGHKS and CDR2 YYEKEE (reference sequence). The CDR3 DNA reads as TGTGCCAGCAGCGGGACAGGAGGGGATCAGCCCCAGCATTTT. Encoded protein: CASSGTGGDQPQHF.

This clonotype was picked up a small number of times. The chain is built from TRBV6-5 and TRBJ1-5, with TRBD1 identical over 7 bases. Germline assignment: CDR1 MNHEY and CDR2 SVGAGI. This CDR3 has 14 amino acids. V lost 4 bases, J lost 4 bases, and 4 bases stayed unmatched. The DNA of the CDR3 is TGTGCCAGCAGTTCGGACAGGCTAAATCAGCCCCAGCATTTT. Its protein product is CASSSDRLNQPQHF.

The chain is built from TRBV6-4 and TRBJ1-1; 7 nucleotides agree with TRBD1. Trimming removed 0 bases from V and 10 bases from J; junction bases left unmatched: 2. Germline values: CDR1 MRHNA, CDR2 SNTAGT. This CDR3 is built from 12 residues. CDR3 sequence reads: CASSDSTGRAFF. The DNA of the CDR3 is TGTGCCAGCAGTGACTCGACAGGGAGAGCTTTCTTT.

CDR3 in amino acids: CASSQVLGWETQYF. In DNA, the CDR3 is TGTGCCAGCAGCCAAGTGCTAGGATGGGAGACCCAGTACTTC. This chain connects TRBV4-2 to TRBJ2-5, with unresolved D. This CDR3 has 14 residues. Trimming stripped 1 base from V and 5 bases from J, with 11 bases between. Germline CDR1 and CDR2: LGHNA and YNFKEQ.

This clonotype has a handful of counts. Here the CDR3 reads CSARKTSGSGDEQFF. The CDR3 nucleotides read TGCAGTGCTAGGAAAACTAGCGGGAGTGGGGATGAGCAGTTCTTC. The rearrangement links TRBV20-1 to TRBJ2-1; the match to TRBD2 covers 11 bases. This CDR3 contains 15 residues. From germline, CDR1 is DFQATT and CDR2 SNEGSKA (reference sequence). V shed 3 bases and J 8 bases; nucleotides not matched to a gene: 9.

This clonotype occurred a few times. The chain uses TRBV10-2 and TRBJ2-3, with D possibly matching TRBD2 (7 bases). Trimming removed 8 bases from V and 2 bases from J, with 14 bases in between. The germline V gene has CDR1 WSHSY and CDR2 SAAADI. The CDR3 spans 14 residues. The CDR3 here is CASGRGFPTDTQYF. The CDR3 nucleotides are TGCGCCAGCGGGAGGGGGTTCCCCACAGATACGCAGTATTTT.

This clonotype has more than one count but fewer than ten. V gene TRBV5-1 combines with J gene TRBJ2-7; 8 positions agree with TRBD2. Unmatched junction bases numbered 7, after V lost 3 bases and J lost 2 bases. CDR3 length equals 15 residues. Germline values: CDR1 SGHRS, CDR2 YFSETQ. As DNA, the CDR3 is TGCGCCAGCAGCTACCAAGCGGGAGCGGCCTACGAGCAGTACTTC. Translated: CASSYQAGAAYEQYF.

This clonotype was counted between two and nine times. The CDR3 region has the DNA TGCGCCAGCAGCGGGGGCCGGGACTCCGGTATGAATTCACCCCTCCACTTT. This encodes CASSGGRDSGMNSPLHF. The V gene is TRBV5-1, the J gene TRBJ1-6, with a possible D match to TRBD1 (6 bases). Germline lookup yields CDR1 SGHRS and CDR2 YFSETQ. CDR3 length equals 17 residues. The ends were cut back, 4 bases at V and 7 bases at J, with 21 bases in the middle.

The CDR3 DNA is TGCGCCAGCAGCCCTTCCCTAAATCAGCCCCAGCATTTT. Translation: CASSPSLNQPQHF. This chain links TRBV4-1 with TRBJ1-5; D is ambiguous. This CDR3 comprises 13 residues. The V gene's germline CDR1 is MGHRA and CDR2 YSYEKL. Trimming left V 4 bases short and J 4 bases short, with 8 bases between.

This chain uses TRBV28 with TRBJ2-7; 9 bases are shared with TRBD1. The V gene's germline CDR1 is MDHEN and CDR2 SYDVKM. The ends lost 7 bases at V and 3 bases at J; junction bases unmatched: 13. The CDR3 is made up of 16 amino acids. CDR3 nucleotide sequence: TGTGCCAGCACCCTCCGCTCCGGGACAGGGTTCTACGAGCAGTACTTC. This codes for CASTLRSGTGFYEQYF.

This clonotype was counted many times. The gene calls are TRBV7-2 and TRBJ2-3, with 7 positions matching TRBD1. The CDR3 consists of 15 residues. The J segment lost 4 bases and the V segment lost 3 bases, leaving 7 bases of the junction unmatched. The V gene's germline CDR1 is SGHTA and CDR2 FQGNSA. The CDR3: CASSFVRGRSDTQYF. CDR3 nucleotides: TGTGCCAGCAGCTTCGTTAGGGGGCGGTCAGATACGCAGTATTTT. Drawing the rest from reference TRBV7-2 and TRBJ2-3, the complete variable domain is GAGVSQSPSNKVTEKGKDVELRCDPISGHTALYWYRQSLGQGLEFLIYFQGNSAPDKSGLPSDRFSAERTGGSVSTLTIQRTQQEDSAVYLCASSFVRGRSDTQYFGPGTRLTVL.

This clonotype appeared many times. This chain connects TRBV7-9 to TRBJ2-1; D gene uncertain. CDR3 length: 12 residues. Germline V gene data show CDR1 as SEHNR and CDR2 as FQNEAQ (reference sequence). V was cut by 6 bases and J by 1 base, with 4 bases left in between. The CDR3 sequence: CASSLSYNEQFF. CDR3 DNA sequence: TGTGCCAGCAGTTTATCCTACAATGAGCAGTTCTTC.

The genes are TRBV20-1 and TRBJ1-5, with 10 bases that match TRBD1. V trimming: 5 bases; J trimming: 6 bases; junction bases outside the gene matches: 4. Germline V gene data show CDR1 as DFQATT and CDR2 as SNEGSKA (reference sequence). CDR3 length: 13 amino acids. CDR3 nucleotide sequence: TGCAGTGCTGGGGGACAGGGGAGTCAGCCCCAGCATTTT. Its protein is CSAGGQGSQPQHF.